The 10 T cell receptor beta chains presented below share a single source sample, sequenced in a study of CD8+CD57+ T cells in acquired aplastic anemia. CD8+CD57+ cell expansion had been shown by flow cytometry in patients chosen for sequencing. Using genomic DNA as the template, TCR beta VDJ and CDR3 profiling was carried out. TCRdb independently ran MiXCR on the reads; one entry per CDR3 protein. The table lists 270,000 or so distinct CDR3 sequences, around 82% of them singletons. Sequenced material: sorted CD4+, CD8+, or CD8+CD57+ T cells (not recorded which) from PBMCs. These TCRs come from a human donor with aplastic anemia.

As regards this clonotype: An end of the junction does not agree with germline; a read error may underlie this. V is TRBV5-5 and J is TRBJ2-5; either TRBD1 or TRBD2 may fit D (6 bases each). Germline CDR1 is SGHKS and CDR2 is YYEKEE (reference sequence). This CDR3 is 13 amino acids long. The CDR3 DNA reads as TGTGCCACCAGCGGGCACAGGGAGGAGACCCAGTACTTC. Translation gives CATSGHREETQYF.

On this clonotype: The CDR3 does not close with the conserved phenylalanine or tryptophan, likely indicating a read error. The limits of the CDR3 on the DNA are not certain, so only TCRdb's listed CDR3 is given. This chain uses TRBV7-6 with TRBJ2-3; the table's D gene call, TRBD2, was not cross checked with the DNA. The CDR3 numbers 13 amino acids, ends counted. Germline assignment: CDR1 SGHVS and CDR2 FNYEAQ. CDR3 sequence: CASSLAGRRALLR.

This clonotype was picked up one time. This chain links TRBV7-9 with TRBJ2-1; perhaps TRBD1 as D (5 bases). V lost 5 bases to trimming and J lost 0 bases, with 14 bases between them. The germline CDR1 and CDR2 sequences are SEHNR and FQNEAQ (reference sequence). This CDR3 contains 16 residues. The CDR3 bases are TGTGCCAGCAGCCCTTTGGGGCAGAGCTCCTACAATGAGCAGTTCTTC. Translation: CASSPLGQSSYNEQFF.

To note about this clonotype: The junction shows a germline mismatch at one end, possibly a read error. This chain joins TRBV16 and TRBJ1-4; a weak D match, TRBD1 (5 bases). This CDR3 contains 17 residues. CDR1 is KGHSY, CDR2 FQNENV, per germline. The CDR3 sequence: CASSQSLGDRYNEQLFF. Written as DNA, the CDR3 is TGTGCCAGCAGCCAGAGCTTGGGGGACCGATACAATGAGCAGTTGTTCTTT.

The J gene is TRBJ1-1, the V gene TRBV9; a possible D gene is TRBD1 (5 bases). Germline CDR1 is SGDLS and CDR2 is YYNGEE. This CDR3 comprises 15 residues. Trimming pared 2 bases from V and 12 bases from J, leaving 23 bases between. For the CDR3, the DNA is TGTGCCAGCAGCGTCGGGACGGGGGGAAGGCCCCAGCCTTTCTTT. It yields the protein CASSVGTGGRPQPFF.

The CDR3 DNA follows: TGTGCCAGCAACGAGGTCGGAGAGACCCAGTACTTC. Encoded protein: CASNEVGETQYF. V and J are TRBV6-5 and TRBJ2-5; D not certain. The V end lost 7 bases, the J end lost 4 bases, and 10 bases lay between the germline ends. CDR1 and CDR2 (germline): MNHEY, SVGAGI. The CDR3 consists of 12 residues.

With respect to this clonotype: The junction and the germline gene differ at one end; a read error may be behind it. This chain joins TRBV7-8 and TRBJ2-3; TRBD1 matches 12 bases. Germline loops: CDR1 SGHVS, CDR2 FQNEAQ. The CDR3 extends over 14 amino acids. The CDR3 nucleotides read TGTGCCAGCAGCCCAGCGCCCGGGACAGGGGGCACTCATTTT. This encodes CASSPAPGTGGTHF.

The count of this clonotype is one. The CDR3 reads CASSLAGGAHPQYF. The CDR3 coding sequence is TGTGCCAGCAGCTTAGCGGGAGGTGCTCATCCCCAGTATTTT. The V gene is TRBV7-8, the J gene TRBJ1-5, with a tentative D call TRBD2 (6 bases). The tail of the sequence fits TRBJ2-3 better, so the J call may be wrong. The CDR3 spans 14 residues. Germline loops: CDR1 SGHVS, CDR2 FQNEAQ.

V usage is TRBV10-1 and J usage is TRBJ1-5, with D possibly TRBD1 on 5 matching bases. Germline CDR1 WNHNN, CDR2 SYGVQD (reference sequence). V shed 10 bases and J shed 1 base, with 26 bases lying between them. The CDR3 is 18 amino acids. This CDR3 is CATNRGRWRQKSNQPQHF. CDR3 DNA sequence: TGCGCCACCAACCGGGGCCGGTGGCGACAAAAGAGCAATCAGCCCCAGCATTTT.

The chain has TRBV20-1 and TRBJ1-1; no firm D call. The CDR3 totals 14 residues. Germline lookup yields CDR1 DFQATT and CDR2 SNEGSKA (reference sequence). Trimming left V 6 bases short and J 5 bases short, with 19 bases between. The CDR3 DNA is TGCAGTGCCAGTAGTTGGGCACGCACGACTGAAGCTTTCTTT. Translation gives CSASSWARTTEAFF.